The present T cell receptor beta chain was sequenced within a study of response to subunit inactivated influenza vaccine. MiXCR, run by TCRdb on the RT-PCR reads, gives a single entry per CDR3 protein. The sample lists about 800,000 distinct CDR3 sequences, approximately 22% occurring once. The CDR3 spans 15 residues. V gave up 5 bases and J gave up 8 bases, with 19 bases separating them. Study-level results: Authors suggested that a seasonal influenza vaccination recruits few new T cells each time.

Points on this clonotype: Its antigen remains unidentified.

The chain combines TRBV12-3 or TRBV12-4 with TRBJ2-1; D is ambiguous. The specimen was PBMCs from blood, collected roughly 5 days after vaccination. This clonotype originated in a man between 50 and 59 years old who received an inactivated influenza vaccine. For the CDR3, the DNA is TGTGCCAGCAGTGCTCACGTAGAAGCTTCTGATGAGCAGTTCTTC. Residues: CASSAHVEASDEQFF.